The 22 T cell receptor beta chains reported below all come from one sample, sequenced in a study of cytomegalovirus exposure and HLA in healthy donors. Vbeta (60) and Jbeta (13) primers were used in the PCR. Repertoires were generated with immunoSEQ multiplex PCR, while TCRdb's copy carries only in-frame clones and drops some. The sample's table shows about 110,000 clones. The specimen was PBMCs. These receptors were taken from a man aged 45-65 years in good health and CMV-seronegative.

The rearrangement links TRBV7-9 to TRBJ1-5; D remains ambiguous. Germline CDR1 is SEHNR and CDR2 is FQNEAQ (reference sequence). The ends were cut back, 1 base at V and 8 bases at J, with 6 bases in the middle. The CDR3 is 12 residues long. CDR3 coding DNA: TGTGCCAGCAGCTTAGACGGGGAGCCCCAGCATTTT. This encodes CASSLDGEPQHF.

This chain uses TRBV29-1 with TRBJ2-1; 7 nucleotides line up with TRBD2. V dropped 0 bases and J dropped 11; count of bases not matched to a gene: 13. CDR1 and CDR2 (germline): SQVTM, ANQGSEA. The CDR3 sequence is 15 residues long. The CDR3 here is CSVEERPGSGDKQFF. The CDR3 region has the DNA TGCAGCGTTGAAGAAAGGCCGGGGAGCGGGGATAAGCAGTTCTTC.

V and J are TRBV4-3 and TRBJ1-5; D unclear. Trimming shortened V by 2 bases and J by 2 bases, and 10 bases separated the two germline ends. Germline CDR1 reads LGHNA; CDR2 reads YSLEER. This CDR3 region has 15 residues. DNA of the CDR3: TGCGCCAGCAGCCAAATATACTTTGGCAATCAGCCCCAGCATTTT. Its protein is CASSQIYFGNQPQHF.

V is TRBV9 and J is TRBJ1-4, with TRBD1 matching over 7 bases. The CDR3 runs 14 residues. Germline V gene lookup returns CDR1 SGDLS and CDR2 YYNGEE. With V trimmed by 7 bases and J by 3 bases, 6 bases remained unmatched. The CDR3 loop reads CASGPGQPNEKLFF. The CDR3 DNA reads TGTGCCAGCGGACCGGGACAGCCTAATGAAAAACTGTTTTTT.

The CDR3 spells CASSVGSGGQQAYNEQFF. The CDR3, as DNA: TGTGCCAGCAGCGTAGGGTCAGGGGGACAGCAGGCCTACAATGAGCAGTTCTTC. This chain uses TRBV9 with TRBJ2-1; TRBD1 aligns across 7 bases. CDR1 and CDR2 from the germline V gene are SGDLS and YYNGEE. This CDR3 comprises 18 residues. Germline trimming cut 0 bases from V and 2 bases from J; bases unmatched to any gene: 11.

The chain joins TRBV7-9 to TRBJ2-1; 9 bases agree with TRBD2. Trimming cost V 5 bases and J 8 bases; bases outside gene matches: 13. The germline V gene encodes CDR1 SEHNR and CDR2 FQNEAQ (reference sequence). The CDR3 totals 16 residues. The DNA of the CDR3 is TGTGCCAGCAGCCTACCCCTAGCGGGAACGATCTATGAGCAGTTCTTC. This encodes CASSLPLAGTIYEQFF.

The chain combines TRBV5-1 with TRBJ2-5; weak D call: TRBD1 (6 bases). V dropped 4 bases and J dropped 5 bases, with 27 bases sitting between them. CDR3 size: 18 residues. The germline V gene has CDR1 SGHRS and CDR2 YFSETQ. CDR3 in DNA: TGCGCCAGCAGCCGGAGTAGAGATCGGACAGCACTCCTCGAGACCCAGTACTTC. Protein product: CASSRSRDRTALLETQYF. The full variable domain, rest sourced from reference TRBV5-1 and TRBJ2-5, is KAGVTQTPRYLIKTRGQQVTLSCSPISGHRSVSWYQQTPGQGLQFLFEYFSETQRNKGNFPGRFSGRQFSNSRSEMNVSTLELGDSALYLCASSRSRDRTALLETQYFGPGTRLLVL.

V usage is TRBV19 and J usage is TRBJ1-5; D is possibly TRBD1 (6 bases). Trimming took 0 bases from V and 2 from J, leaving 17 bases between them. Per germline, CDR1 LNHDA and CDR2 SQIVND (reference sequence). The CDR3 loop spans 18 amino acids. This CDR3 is CASSIDSTGTRGNQPQHF. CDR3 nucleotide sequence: TGTGCCAGTAGTATAGACTCTACAGGGACTAGGGGCAATCAGCCCCAGCATTTT.

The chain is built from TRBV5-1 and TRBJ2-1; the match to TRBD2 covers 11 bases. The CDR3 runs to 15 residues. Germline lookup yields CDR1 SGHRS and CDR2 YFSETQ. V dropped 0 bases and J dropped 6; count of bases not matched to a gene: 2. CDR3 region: CASSLDSGRANEQFF. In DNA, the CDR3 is TGCGCCAGCAGCTTGGATAGCGGGAGGGCCAATGAGCAGTTCTTC.

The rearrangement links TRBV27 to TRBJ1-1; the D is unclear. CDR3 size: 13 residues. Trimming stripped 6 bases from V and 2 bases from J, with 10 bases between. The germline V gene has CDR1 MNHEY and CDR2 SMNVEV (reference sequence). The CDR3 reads CASSLDPNTEAFF. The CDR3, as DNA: TGTGCCAGCAGCCTAGATCCAAACACTGAAGCTTTCTTT.

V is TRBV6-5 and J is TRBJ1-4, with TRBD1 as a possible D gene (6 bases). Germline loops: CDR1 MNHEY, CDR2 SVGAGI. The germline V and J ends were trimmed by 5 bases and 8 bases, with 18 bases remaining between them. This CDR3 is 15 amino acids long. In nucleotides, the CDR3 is TGTGCCAGCAGTGCTAGACAGGTTCCAAGAGAAAAACTGTTTTTT. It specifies CASSARQVPREKLFF.

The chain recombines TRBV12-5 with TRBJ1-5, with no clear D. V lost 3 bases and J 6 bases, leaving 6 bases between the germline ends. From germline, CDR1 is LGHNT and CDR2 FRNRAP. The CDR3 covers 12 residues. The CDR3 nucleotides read TGTGCTAGTGGTTTAACAGTTCAGCCCCAGCATTTT. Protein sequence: CASGLTVQPQHF.

This CDR3 is CASSAGGETQYF. In DNA, the CDR3 is TGTGCCAGCAGCGCCGGCGGGGAGACCCAGTACTTC. The chain employs TRBV7-9 and TRBJ2-5; D possibly corresponds to TRBD2 (5 bases). The CDR3 runs to 12 residues. V lost 5 bases and J lost 5, with 9 bases in between. Looked up from germline, CDR1 is SEHNR and CDR2 is FQNEAQ (reference sequence).

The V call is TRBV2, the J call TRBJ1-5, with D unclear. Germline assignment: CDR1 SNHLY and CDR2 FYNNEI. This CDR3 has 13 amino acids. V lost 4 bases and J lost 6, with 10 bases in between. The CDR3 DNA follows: TGTGCCAGCAGTGGGGCAGGCCCTCAGCCCCAGCATTTT. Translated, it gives CASSGAGPQPQHF.

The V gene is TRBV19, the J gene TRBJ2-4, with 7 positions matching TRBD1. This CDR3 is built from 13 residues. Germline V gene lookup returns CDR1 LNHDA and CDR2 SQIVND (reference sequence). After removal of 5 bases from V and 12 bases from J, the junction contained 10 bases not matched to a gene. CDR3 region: CASSRDSWSDQYF. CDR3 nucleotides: TGTGCCAGTAGTCGGGACAGCTGGTCGGATCAGTACTTC.

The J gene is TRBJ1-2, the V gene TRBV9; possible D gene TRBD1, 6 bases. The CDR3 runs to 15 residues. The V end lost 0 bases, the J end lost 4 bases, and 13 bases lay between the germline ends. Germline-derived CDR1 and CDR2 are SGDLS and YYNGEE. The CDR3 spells CASSVGQGISYGYTF. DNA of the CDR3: TGTGCCAGCAGCGTAGGGCAGGGGATTAGCTATGGCTACACCTTC.

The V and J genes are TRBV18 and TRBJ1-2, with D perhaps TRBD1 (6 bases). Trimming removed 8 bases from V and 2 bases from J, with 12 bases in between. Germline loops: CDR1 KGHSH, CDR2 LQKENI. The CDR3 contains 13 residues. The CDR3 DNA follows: TGTGCCAGCACCGGACAGCAGAACTATGGCTACACCTTC. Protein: CASTGQQNYGYTF.

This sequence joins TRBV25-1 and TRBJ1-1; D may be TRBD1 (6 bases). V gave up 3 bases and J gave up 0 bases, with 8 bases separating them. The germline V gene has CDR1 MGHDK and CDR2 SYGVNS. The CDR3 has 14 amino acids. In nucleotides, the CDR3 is TGTGCCAGCAGTGAGACAGGAGTGAACACTGAAGCTTTCTTT. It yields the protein CASSETGVNTEAFF.

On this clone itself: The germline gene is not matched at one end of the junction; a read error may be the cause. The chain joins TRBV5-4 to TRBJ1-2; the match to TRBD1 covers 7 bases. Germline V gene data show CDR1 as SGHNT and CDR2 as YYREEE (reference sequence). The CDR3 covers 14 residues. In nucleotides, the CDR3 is TGTGCCAGCAGCTTGAGACAGGGCGACTATGGCTACGCCTTC. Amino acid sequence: CASSLRQGDYGYAF.

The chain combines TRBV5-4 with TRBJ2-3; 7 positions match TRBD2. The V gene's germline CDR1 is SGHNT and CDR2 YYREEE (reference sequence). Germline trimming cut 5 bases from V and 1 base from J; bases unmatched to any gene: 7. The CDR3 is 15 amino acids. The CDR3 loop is CASSPPGGRTDTQYF. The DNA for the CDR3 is TGTGCCAGCAGTCCCCCGGGAGGACGCACAGATACGCAGTATTTT.

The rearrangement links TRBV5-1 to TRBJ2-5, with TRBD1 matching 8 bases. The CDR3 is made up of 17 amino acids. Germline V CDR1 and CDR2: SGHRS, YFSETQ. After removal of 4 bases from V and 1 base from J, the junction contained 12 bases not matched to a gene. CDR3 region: CASSRNPGGTGQETQYF. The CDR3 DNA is TGCGCCAGCAGCCGTAACCCTGGCGGGACAGGCCAAGAGACCCAGTACTTC.

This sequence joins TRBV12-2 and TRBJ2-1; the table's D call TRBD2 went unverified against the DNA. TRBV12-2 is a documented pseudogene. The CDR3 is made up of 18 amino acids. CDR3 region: CASRLRLGGARSYNEQFF. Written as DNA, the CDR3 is TGTGCAAGTCGCTTACGACTGGGGGGGGCAAGGTCCTACAATGAGCAGTTCTTC.